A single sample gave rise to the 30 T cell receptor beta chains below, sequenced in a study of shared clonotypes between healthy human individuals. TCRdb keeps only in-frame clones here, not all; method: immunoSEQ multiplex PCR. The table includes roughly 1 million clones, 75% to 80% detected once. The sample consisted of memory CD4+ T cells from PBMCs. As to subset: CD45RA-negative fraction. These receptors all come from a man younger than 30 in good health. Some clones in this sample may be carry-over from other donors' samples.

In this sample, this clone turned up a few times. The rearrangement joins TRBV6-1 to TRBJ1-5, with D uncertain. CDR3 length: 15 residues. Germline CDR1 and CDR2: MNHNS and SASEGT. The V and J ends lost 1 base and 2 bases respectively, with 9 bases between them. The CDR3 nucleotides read TGTGCCAGCAGTGAAGGAGGAAATGGCAATCAGCCCCAGCATTTT. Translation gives CASSEGGNGNQPQHF.

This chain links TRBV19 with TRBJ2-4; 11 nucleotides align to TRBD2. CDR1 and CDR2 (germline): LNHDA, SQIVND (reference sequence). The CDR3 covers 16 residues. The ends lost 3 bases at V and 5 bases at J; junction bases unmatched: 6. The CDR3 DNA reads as TGTGCCAGTAGTATTGCTAGCGGGAGGTTCGAAAACATTCAGTACTTC. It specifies CASSIASGRFENIQYF. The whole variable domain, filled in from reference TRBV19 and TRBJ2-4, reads DGGITQSPKYLFRKEGQNVTLSCEQNLNHDAMYWYRQDPGQGLRLIYYSQIVNDFQKGDIAEGYSVSREKKESFPLTVTSAQKNPTAFYLCASSIASGRFENIQYFGAGTRLSVL.

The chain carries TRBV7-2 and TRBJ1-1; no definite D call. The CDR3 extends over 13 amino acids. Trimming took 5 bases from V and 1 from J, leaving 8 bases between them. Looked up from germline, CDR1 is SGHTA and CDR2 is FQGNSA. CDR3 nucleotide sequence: TGTGCCAGCAGCCGTGAAGCGAACACTGAAGCTTTCTTT. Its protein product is CASSREANTEAFF.

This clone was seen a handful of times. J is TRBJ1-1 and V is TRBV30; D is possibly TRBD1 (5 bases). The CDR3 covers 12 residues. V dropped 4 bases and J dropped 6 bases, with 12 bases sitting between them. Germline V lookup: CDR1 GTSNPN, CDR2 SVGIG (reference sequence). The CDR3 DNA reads TGTGCCTGGACCTTCCTGGGGGCTGAAGCTTTCTTT. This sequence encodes CAWTFLGAEAFF.

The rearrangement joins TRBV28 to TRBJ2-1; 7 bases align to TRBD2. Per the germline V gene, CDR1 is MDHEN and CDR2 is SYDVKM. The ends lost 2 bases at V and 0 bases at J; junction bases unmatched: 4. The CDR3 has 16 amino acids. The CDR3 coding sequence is TGTGCCAGCAGTTTAAACCTAGCGGACTCCTACAATGAGCAGTTCTTC. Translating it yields CASSLNLADSYNEQFF.

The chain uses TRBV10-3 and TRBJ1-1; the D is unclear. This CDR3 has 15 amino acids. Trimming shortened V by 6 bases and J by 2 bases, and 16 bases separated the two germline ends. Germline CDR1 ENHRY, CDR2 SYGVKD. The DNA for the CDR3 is TGTGCCATCAGGCCGAGACTGTCCAACAACACTGAAGCTTTCTTT. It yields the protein CAIRPRLSNNTEAFF.

The CDR3: CASSPGTVYGYTF. In nucleotides, the CDR3 is TGTGCCAGCAGCCCCGGGACAGTCTATGGCTACACCTTC. This chain links TRBV7-2 with TRBJ1-2; 7 nucleotides agree with TRBD1. The germline V gene encodes CDR1 SGHTA and CDR2 FQGNSA. With 5 bases clipped from V and 4 bases from J, the junction kept 4 bases outside the gene matches. This CDR3 region has 13 residues. The complete variable domain, with remaining parts taken from reference TRBV7-2 and TRBJ1-2, reads GAGVSQSPSNKVTEKGKDVELRCDPISGHTALYWYRQSLGQGLEFLIYFQGNSAPDKSGLPSDRFSAERTGGSVSTLTIQRTQQEDSAVYLCASSPGTVYGYTFGSGTRLTVV.

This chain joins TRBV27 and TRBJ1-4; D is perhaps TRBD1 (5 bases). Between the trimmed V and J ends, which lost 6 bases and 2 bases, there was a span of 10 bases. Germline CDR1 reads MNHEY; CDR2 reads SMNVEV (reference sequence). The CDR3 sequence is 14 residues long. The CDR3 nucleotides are TGTGCCAGCAGGAGGGGCGGGACTAATGAAAAACTGTTTTTT. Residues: CASRRGGTNEKLFF.

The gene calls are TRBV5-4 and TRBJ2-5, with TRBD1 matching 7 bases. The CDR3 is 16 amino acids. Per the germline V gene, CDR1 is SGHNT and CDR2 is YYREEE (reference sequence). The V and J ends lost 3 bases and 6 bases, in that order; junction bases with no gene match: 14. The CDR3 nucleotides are TGTGCCAGCAGCTCAGCGACCGGGACAGAGGGAAAGACCCAGTACTTC. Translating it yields CASSSATGTEGKTQYF.

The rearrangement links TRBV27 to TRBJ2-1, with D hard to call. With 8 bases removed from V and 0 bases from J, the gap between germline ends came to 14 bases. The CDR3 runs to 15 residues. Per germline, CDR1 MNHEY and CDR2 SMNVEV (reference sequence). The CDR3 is CASLPRGSSYNEQFF. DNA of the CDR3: TGTGCCAGCCTACCCCGAGGATCCTCCTACAATGAGCAGTTCTTC.

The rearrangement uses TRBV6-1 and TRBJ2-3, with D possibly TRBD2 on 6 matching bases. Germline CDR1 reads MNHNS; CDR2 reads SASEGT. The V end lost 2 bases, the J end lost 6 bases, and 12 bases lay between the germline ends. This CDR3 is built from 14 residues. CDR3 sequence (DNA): TGTGCCAGCAGTGAAATGACTAGTGCGGATACGCAGTATTTT. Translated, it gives CASSEMTSADTQYF.

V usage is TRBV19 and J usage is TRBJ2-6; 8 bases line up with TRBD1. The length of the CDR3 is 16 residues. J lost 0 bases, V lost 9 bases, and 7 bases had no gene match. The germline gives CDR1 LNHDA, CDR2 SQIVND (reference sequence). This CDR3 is CASRGTGTSGANVLTF. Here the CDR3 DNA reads TGTGCCAGCCGTGGGACAGGAACCTCTGGGGCCAACGTCCTGACTTTC.

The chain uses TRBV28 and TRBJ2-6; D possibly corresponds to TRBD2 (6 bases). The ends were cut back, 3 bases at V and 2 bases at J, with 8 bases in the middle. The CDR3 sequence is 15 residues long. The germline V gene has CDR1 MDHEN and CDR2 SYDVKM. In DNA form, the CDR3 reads TGTGCCAGCAGTTTCGGGGGAGCTGGGGCCAACGTCCTGACTTTC. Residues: CASSFGGAGANVLTF.

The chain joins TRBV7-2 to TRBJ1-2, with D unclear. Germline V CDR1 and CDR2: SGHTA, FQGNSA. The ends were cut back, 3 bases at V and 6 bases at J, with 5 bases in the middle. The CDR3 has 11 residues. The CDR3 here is CASSFYDGYTF. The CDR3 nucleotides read TGTGCCAGCAGCTTCTACGATGGCTACACCTTC.

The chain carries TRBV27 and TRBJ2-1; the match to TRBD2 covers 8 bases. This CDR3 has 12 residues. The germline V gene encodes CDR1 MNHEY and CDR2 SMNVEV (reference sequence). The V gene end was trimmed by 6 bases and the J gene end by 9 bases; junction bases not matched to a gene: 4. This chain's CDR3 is CASRERESEQFF. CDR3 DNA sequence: TGTGCCAGCAGGGAGCGGGAGAGTGAGCAGTTCTTC.

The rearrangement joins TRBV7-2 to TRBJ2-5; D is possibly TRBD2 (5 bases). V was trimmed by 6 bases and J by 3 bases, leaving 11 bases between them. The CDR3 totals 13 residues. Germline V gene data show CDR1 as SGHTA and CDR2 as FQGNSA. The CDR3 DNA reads TGTGCCAGCAGTCCCACTAGGGAAGAGACCCAGTACTTC. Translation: CASSPTREETQYF.

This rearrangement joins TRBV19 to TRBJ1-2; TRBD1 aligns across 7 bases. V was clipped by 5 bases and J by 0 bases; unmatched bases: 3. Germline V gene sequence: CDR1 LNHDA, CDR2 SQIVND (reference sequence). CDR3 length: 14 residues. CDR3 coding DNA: TGTGCCAGTAGTGAGACAGGGCCTAACTATGGCTACACCTTC. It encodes CASSETGPNYGYTF. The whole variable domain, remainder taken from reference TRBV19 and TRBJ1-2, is DGGITQSPKYLFRKEGQNVTLSCEQNLNHDAMYWYRQDPGQGLRLIYYSQIVNDFQKGDIAEGYSVSREKKESFPLTVTSAQKNPTAFYLCASSETGPNYGYTFGSGTRLTVV.

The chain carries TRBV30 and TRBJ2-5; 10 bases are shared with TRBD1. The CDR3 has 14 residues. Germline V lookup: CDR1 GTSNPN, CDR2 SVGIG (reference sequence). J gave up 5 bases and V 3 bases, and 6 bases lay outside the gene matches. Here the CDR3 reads CAWRGTGAGETQYF. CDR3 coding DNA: TGTGCCTGGAGAGGGACAGGGGCCGGTGAGACCCAGTACTTC.

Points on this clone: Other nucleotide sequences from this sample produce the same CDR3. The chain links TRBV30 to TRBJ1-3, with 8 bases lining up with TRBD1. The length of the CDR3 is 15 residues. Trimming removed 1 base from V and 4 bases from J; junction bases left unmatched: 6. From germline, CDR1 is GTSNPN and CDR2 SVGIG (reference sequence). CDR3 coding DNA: TGTGCCTGGAGTGGGACAGGGCTGGGGGGAAACACCATATATTTT. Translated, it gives CAWSGTGLGGNTIYF.

The DNA for the CDR3 is TGTGCCAGCAGGAGGGGGCAGGAGGGCAATCAGCCCCAGCATTTT. Translated: CASRRGQEGNQPQHF. The V call is TRBV6-1, the J call TRBJ1-5; TRBD1 matches at 7 bases. The V gene end was trimmed by 6 bases and the J gene end by 2 bases; junction bases not matched to a gene: 7. This CDR3 region has 15 residues. Germline CDR1 is MNHNS and CDR2 is SASEGT.

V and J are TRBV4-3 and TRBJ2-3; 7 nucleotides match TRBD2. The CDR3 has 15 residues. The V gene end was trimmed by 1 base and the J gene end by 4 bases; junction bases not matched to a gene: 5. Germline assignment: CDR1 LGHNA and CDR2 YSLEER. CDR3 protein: CASSQGQGGSDTQYF. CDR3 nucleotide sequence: TGCGCCAGCAGCCAAGGGCAGGGAGGGTCAGATACGCAGTATTTT.

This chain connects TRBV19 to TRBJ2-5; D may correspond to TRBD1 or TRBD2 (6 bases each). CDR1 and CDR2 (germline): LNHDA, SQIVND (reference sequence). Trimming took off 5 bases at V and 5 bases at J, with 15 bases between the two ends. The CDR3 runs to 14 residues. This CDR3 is CASSPWTGAETQYF. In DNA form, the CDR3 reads TGTGCCAGTAGTCCCTGGACGGGGGCGGAGACCCAGTACTTC. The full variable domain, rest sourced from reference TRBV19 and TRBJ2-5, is DGGITQSPKYLFRKEGQNVTLSCEQNLNHDAMYWYRQDPGQGLRLIYYSQIVNDFQKGDIAEGYSVSREKKESFPLTVTSAQKNPTAFYLCASSPWTGAETQYFGPGTRLLVL.

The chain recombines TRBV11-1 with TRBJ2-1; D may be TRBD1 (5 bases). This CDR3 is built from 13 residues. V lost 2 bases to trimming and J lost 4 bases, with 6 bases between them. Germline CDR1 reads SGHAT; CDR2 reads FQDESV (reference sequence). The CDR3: CASSLRTYNEQFF. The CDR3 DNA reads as TGTGCCAGCAGCTTACGGACATACAATGAGCAGTTCTTC.

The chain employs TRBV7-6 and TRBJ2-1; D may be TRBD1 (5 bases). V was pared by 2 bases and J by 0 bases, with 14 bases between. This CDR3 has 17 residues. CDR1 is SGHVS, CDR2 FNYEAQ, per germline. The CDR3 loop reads CASSLRGLATSYNEQFF. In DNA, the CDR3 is TGTGCCAGCAGCTTAAGGGGTCTGGCAACCTCCTACAATGAGCAGTTCTTC.

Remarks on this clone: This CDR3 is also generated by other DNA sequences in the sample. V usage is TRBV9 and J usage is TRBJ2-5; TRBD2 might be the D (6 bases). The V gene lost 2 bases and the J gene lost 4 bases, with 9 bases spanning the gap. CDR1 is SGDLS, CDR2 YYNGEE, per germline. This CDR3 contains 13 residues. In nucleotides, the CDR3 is TGTGCCAGCAGCGTGCGGGGAGGAGAGACCCAGTACTTC. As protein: CASSVRGGETQYF.

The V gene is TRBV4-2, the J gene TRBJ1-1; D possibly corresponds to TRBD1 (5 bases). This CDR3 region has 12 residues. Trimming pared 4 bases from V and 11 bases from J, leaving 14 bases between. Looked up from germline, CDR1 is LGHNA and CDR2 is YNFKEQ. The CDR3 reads CASSLWGGEAFF. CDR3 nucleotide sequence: TGTGCCAGCAGCCTGTGGGGCGGGGAGGCTTTCTTT.

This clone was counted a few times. CDR3 in DNA: TGTGCCAGTAGTAACGGACCCGCTAATCAGCCCCAGCATTTT. This gives the protein CASSNGPANQPQHF. This chain links TRBV19 with TRBJ1-5; D uncertain. Trimming took 4 bases from V and 4 from J, leaving 11 bases between them. CDR3 length: 14 amino acids. Germline loops: CDR1 LNHDA, CDR2 SQIVND (reference sequence).

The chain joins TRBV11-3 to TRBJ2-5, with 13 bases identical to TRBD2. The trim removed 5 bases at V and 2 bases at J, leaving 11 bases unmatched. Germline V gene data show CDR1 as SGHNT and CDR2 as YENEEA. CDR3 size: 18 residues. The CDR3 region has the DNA TGTGCCAGCAGCCGCGGGACTAGCGGGATTAGAAAGCAAGAGACCCAGTACTTC. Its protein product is CASSRGTSGIRKQETQYF.

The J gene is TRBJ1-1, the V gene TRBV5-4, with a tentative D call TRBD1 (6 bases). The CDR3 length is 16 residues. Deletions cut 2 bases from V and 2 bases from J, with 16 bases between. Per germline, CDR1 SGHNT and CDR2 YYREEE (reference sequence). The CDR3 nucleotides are TGTGCCAGCAGCTTTGGGGGCAGTGGGGGAAACACTGAAGCTTTCTTT. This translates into CASSFGGSGGNTEAFF.

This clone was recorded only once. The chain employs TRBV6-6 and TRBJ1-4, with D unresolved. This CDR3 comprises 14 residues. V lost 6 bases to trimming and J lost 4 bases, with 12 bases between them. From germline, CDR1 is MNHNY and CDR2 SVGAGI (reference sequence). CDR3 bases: TGTGCCAGCAGCCTCGGGAAGTTTAATGAAAAACTGTTTTTT. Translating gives CASSLGKFNEKLFF.